These T cell receptor beta chains were read from a single sample in a study of shared clonotypes between healthy human individuals. The table came from immunoSEQ multiplex PCR; TCRdb's copy has only in-frame clones and leaves some out. The sample yields about half a million clones, about 85% seen once. Sequenced input: PBMCs. The receptor source for this set is a woman aged 40 to 55 in good health. Some clones in this sample may be carry-over from other donors' samples. Both conserved end residues are part of each CDR3. D genes are given only for firm matches. Clone size is given for some rows only: seen once, a few or many times, or a class if the clone is expanded.

clone size: NA
J gene: TRBJ2-3
V gene: TRBV25-1
D gene: NA
CDR3 DNA: TGTGCCAGCAGTCCCCCTCCCACAGATACGCAGTATTTT
CDR3 protein: CASSPPPTDTQYF

clone size: NA
J gene: TRBJ2-3
V gene: TRBV9
D gene: NA
CDR3 DNA: TGTGCCAGCAGCTTTACAGGGAACACAGATACGCAGTATTTT
CDR3 protein: CASSFTGNTDTQYF

clone size: NA
J gene: TRBJ2-7
V gene: TRBV4-3
D gene: NA
CDR3 DNA: TGCGCCAGCAGCCAAACCCGCGACAGGATCAACGAGCAGTACTTC
CDR3 protein: CASSQTRDRINEQYF

clone size: NA
J gene: TRBJ2-7
V gene: TRBV18
D gene: TRBD2
CDR3 DNA: TGTGCCAGCTCAACTAATCCTGGGAGGGACTACGAGCAGTACTTC
CDR3 protein: CASSTNPGRDYEQYF

clone size: NA
J gene: TRBJ2-7
V gene: TRBV7-9
D gene: NA
CDR3 DNA: TGTGCCAGCAGCCTACGACAGGCTGAGTCGCACTTC
CDR3 protein: CASSLRQAESHF

clone size: NA
J gene: TRBJ2-4
V gene: TRBV4-2
D gene: TRBD2
CDR3 DNA: TGTGCCAGCAGCCGCGGGACTAGCGGGGGGGAAAACATTCAGTACTTC
CDR3 protein: CASSRGTSGGENIQYF

clone size: NA
J gene: TRBJ2-4
V gene: TRBV5-1
D gene: NA
CDR3 DNA: TGCGCCAGCAGCGTTGATCCAGGGGACCCTGTTCAGTACTTC
CDR3 protein: CASSVDPGDPVQYF

clone size: once
J gene: TRBJ2-7
V gene: TRBV29-1
D gene: NA
CDR3 DNA: TGCAGCGTTGAGGGGGTCTCCGGAACCTACGAGCAGTACTTC
CDR3 protein: CSVEGVSGTYEQYF

clone size: NA
J gene: TRBJ1-5
V gene: TRBV9
D gene: NA
CDR3 DNA: TGTGCCAGCAGCGCGGGGGGTTTTCAGCCCCAGCATTTT
CDR3 protein: CASSAGGFQPQHF

clone size: NA
J gene: TRBJ2-1
V gene: TRBV27
D gene: TRBD1
CDR3 DNA: TGTGCCAGCAGTTTAGGGGGGACAGGGTTATCTGAGCAGTTCTTC
CDR3 protein: CASSLGGTGLSEQFF

clone size: many
J gene: TRBJ2-5
V gene: TRBV30
D gene: NA
CDR3 DNA: TGTGCCTGGAGGGAACCCAGGAAGGGAGGCCGTAGCGCAGAGACCCAGTACTTC
CDR3 protein: CAWREPRKGGRSAETQYF

clone size: once
J gene: TRBJ1-1
V gene: TRBV19
D gene: TRBD1
CDR3 DNA: TGTGCCAGTAGCTACAGGGGGCGTTTCACTGAAGCTTTCTTT
CDR3 protein: CASSYRGRFTEAFF

clone size: NA
J gene: TRBJ1-5
V gene: TRBV5-4
D gene: NA
CDR3 DNA: TGTGCCAGCAGCTTCGATGGGCGGCAGGATCAGCCCCAGCATTTT
CDR3 protein: CASSFDGRQDQPQHF

clone size: few
J gene: TRBJ2-1
V gene: TRBV29-1
D gene: TRBD2
CDR3 DNA: TGCAGTGCGGGAGGTATAAATGAGCAGTTCTTC
CDR3 protein: CSAGGINEQFF

clone size: NA
J gene: TRBJ2-1
V gene: TRBV5-1
D gene: NA
CDR3 DNA: TGCGCCAGCAGCTTTGGGACTGAATCCTACAATGAGCAGTTCTTC
CDR3 protein: CASSFGTESYNEQFF

clone size: NA
J gene: TRBJ2-1
V gene: TRBV14
D gene: NA
CDR3 DNA: TGTGCCAGCAGTCAACTCGGGTTTCGCGATGAGCAGTTCTTC
CDR3 protein: CASSQLGFRDEQFF

clone size: NA
J gene: TRBJ2-3
V gene: TRBV29-1
D gene: NA
CDR3 DNA: TGCAGCGTTCAACCGCTAGGCACAGATACGCAGTATTTT
CDR3 protein: CSVQPLGTDTQYF

clone size: NA
J gene: TRBJ2-7
V gene: TRBV7-2
D gene: NA
CDR3 DNA: TGTGCCAGCAGACCAGGGTTCGCGCAGTACGAGCAGTACTTC
CDR3 protein: CASRPGFAQYEQYF

clone size: NA
J gene: TRBJ2-7
V gene: TRBV18
D gene: NA
CDR3 DNA: TGTGCCAGCTCCCCGGAGCAGACTTTGGGCTCCTACGAGCAGTACTTC
CDR3 protein: CASSPEQTLGSYEQYF

clone size: NA
J gene: TRBJ1-2
V gene: TRBV10-2
D gene: TRBD1
CDR3 DNA: TGCGCCAGCAGCCCCTCCGGGACAGAGATCTATGGCTACACCTTC
CDR3 protein: CASSPSGTEIYGYTF